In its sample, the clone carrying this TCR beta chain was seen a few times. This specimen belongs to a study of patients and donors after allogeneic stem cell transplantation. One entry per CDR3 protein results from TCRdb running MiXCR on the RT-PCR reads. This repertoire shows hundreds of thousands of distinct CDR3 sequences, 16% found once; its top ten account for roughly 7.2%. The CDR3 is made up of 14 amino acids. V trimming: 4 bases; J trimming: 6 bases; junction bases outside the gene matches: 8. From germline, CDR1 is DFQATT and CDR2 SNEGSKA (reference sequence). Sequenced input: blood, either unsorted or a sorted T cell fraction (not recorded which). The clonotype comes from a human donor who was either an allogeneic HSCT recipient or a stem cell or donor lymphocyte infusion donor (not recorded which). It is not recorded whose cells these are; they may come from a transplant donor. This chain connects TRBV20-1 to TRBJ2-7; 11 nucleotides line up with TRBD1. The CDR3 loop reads CSAKTDRGPVEQYF. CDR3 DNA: TGCAGTGCTAAGACGGACAGGGGGCCGGTCGAGCAGTACTTC.